What follows are 4 T cell receptor beta chains derived from one specimen sequenced in a study of Ad26.COV2.S vaccination and SARS-CoV-2 variants. The table came from immunoSEQ multiplex PCR; TCRdb's copy has only in-frame clones and leaves some out. The sample has approximately 340,000 clones; about 91% are singletons. The specimen comprised peripheral blood, sampled after recovery from COVID-19. These TCRs come from a human donor who had recovered from COVID-19.

This clone has just a few counts. The CDR3 reads CASTTGNNQPQHF. CDR3 nucleotide sequence: TGTGCCAGCACTACAGGGAACAATCAGCCCCAGCATTTT. The gene calls are TRBV18 and TRBJ1-5, with D perhaps TRBD1 (6 bases). CDR3 length equals 13 residues. Trimming removed 8 bases from V and 3 bases from J, with 11 bases in between. The germline V gene has CDR1 KGHSH and CDR2 LQKENI.

The V and J genes are TRBV5-5 and TRBJ2-7, with 10 bases matching TRBD2. J lost 3 bases, V lost 4 bases, and 7 bases had no gene match. The germline V gene encodes CDR1 SGHKS and CDR2 YYEKEE (reference sequence). This CDR3 region has 15 residues. The CDR3 DNA is TGTGCCAGCAGCCGGGAGGCTAGCGGGGGCTACGAGCAGTACTTC. Protein: CASSREASGGYEQYF.

This clone occurred once. The rearrangement joins TRBV28 to TRBJ1-1, with 10 positions matching TRBD1. The germline CDR1 and CDR2 sequences are MDHEN and SYDVKM. The CDR3 has 13 amino acids. The junction had 5 bases not matched to a gene; V was cut back by 10 bases and J by 3 bases. This chain's CDR3 is CATSDRGDTEAFF. In DNA, the CDR3 is TGTGCCACCTCGGACAGGGGGGACACTGAAGCTTTCTTT.

J is TRBJ1-5 and V is TRBV7-2; D perhaps matches TRBD1 (5 bases). Per germline, CDR1 SGHTA and CDR2 FQGNSA. V lost 5 bases and J 9 bases, leaving 17 bases between the germline ends. This CDR3 is 14 amino acids long. The CDR3 reads CASSPDGGGGPQHF. CDR3 DNA: TGTGCCAGCAGCCCAGATGGCGGGGGGGGGCCCCAGCATTTT.